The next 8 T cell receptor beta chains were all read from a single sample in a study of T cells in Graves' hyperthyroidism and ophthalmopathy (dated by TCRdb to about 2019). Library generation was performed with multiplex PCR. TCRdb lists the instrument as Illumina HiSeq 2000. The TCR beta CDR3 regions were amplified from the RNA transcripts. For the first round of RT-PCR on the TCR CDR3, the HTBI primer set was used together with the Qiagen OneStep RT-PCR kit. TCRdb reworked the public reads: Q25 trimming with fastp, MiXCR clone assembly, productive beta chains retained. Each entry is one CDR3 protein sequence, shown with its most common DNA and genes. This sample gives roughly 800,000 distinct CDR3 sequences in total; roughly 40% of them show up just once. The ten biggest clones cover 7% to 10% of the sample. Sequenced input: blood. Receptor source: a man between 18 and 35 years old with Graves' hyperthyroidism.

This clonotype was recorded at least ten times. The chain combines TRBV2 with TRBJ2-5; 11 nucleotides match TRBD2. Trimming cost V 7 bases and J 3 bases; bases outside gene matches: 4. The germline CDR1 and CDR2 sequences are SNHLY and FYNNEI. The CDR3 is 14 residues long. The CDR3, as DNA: TGTGCCAGCATACTAGCGGGAGTCGAAGAGACCCAGTACTTC. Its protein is CASILAGVEETQYF.

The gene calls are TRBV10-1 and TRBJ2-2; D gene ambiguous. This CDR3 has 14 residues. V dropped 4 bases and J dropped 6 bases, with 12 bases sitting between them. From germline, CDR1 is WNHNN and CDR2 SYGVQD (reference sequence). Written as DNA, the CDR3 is TGCGCCAGCAGTGGGGGAACCGAACCCGGGGAGCTGTTTTTT. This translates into CASSGGTEPGELFF.

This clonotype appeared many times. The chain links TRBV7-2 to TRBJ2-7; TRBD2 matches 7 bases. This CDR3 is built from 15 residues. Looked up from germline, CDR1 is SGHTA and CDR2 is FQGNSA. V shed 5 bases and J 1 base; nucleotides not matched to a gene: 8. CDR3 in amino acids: CASSLNSGGSYEQYF. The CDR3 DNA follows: TGTGCCAGCAGCCTAAACTCGGGAGGTTCCTACGAGCAGTACTTC.

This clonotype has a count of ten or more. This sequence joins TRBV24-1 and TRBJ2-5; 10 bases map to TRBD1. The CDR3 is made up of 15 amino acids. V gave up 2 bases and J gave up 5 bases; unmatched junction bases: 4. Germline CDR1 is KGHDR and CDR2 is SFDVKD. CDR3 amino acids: CATSDSGQGTETQYF. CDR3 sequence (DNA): TGTGCCACCAGTGATTCGGGACAGGGGACGGAGACCCAGTACTTC.

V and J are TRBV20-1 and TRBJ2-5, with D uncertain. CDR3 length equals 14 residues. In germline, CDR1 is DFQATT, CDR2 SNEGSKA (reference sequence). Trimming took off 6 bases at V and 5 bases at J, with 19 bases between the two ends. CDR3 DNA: TGCAGTGCCAATACGGACGGAAGAACTGAGACCCAGTACTTC. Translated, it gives CSANTDGRTETQYF.

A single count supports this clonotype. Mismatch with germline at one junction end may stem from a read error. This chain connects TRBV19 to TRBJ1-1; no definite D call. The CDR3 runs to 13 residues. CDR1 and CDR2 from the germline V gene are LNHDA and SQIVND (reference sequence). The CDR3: CASSIGLNTGAFF. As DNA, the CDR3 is TGTGCCAGTAGTATAGGCCTCAACACTGGAGCTTTCTTT.

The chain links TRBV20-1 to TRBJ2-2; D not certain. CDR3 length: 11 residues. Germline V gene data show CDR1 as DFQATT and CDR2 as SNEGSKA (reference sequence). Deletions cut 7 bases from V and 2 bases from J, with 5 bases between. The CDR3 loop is CSGANTGELFF. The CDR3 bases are TGCAGTGGAGCCAACACCGGGGAGCTGTTTTTT.

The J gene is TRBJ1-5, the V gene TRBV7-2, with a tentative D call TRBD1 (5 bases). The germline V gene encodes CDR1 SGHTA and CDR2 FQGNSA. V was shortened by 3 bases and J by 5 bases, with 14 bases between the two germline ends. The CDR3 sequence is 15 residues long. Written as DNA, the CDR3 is TGTGCCAGCAGCTTTATCGGGGCGGGGGATCAGCCCCAGCATTTT. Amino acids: CASSFIGAGDQPQHF.